This T cell receptor (beta chain) was documented in a study of T cell changes during pregnancy in multiple sclerosis. The assay was immunoSEQ multiplex PCR, and TCRdb's table has in-frame clones only and misses some. The sample consists of over 60,000 clones, around 92% of them appearing once. Germline V gene sequence: CDR1 SNHLY, CDR2 FYNNEI. The CDR3 is made up of 14 amino acids. V lost 6 bases, J lost 8 bases, and 8 bases stayed unmatched. The gene calls are TRBV2 and TRBJ1-1; TRBD1 aligns across 11 bases. The sequences come from peripheral blood, collected in the third trimester of pregnancy. This receptor was obtained from a female donor in good health, enrolled as a control in a pregnancy study. CDR3 sequence: CASSGGQGAGEAFF. The CDR3 DNA reads as TGTGCCAGCAGCGGAGGACAGGGGGCAGGGGAAGCTTTCTTT.